This T cell receptor (beta chain) was sequenced during a study of tumor-infiltrating lymphocytes in primary liver carcinoma. With regard to this clonotype: One junction end disagrees with the germline gene, perhaps due to a read error.

A constant-region primer primed TCR beta cDNA synthesis from about 530 ng of total RNA. Libraries for TCR beta were built through three nested multiplex PCR rounds, which together made up a slightly modified ARM-PCR procedure. The opening two PCR rounds, 10 cycles each, paired TRBV1-TRBV30 forward primers with a C-beta reverse primer. TCRdb passed the multiplex PCR reads through MiXCR, listing each CDR3 protein once. The sample includes roughly 48,000 distinct CDR3 sequences, 70% to 85% seen only once; the top ten take over 25%. Unsorted bulk tissue, about 17-34 mg of it, served as the source for co-extraction of RNA and DNA. The CDR3 consists of 13 residues.

Specimen: liver tumor tissue from sampling region 3. The subset denotes: tumor region T3, left-lateral pole. V is TRBV12-3 or TRBV12-4 and J is TRBJ2-5, with no clear D. This clonotype originated in a man between 35 and 55 years old with primary liver carcinoma and hepatitis B virus infection. The CDR3 reads CTSSRTTKETQYF. CDR3 coding DNA: TGTACCAGCAGTCGTACTACAAAAGAGACCCAGTACTTC.